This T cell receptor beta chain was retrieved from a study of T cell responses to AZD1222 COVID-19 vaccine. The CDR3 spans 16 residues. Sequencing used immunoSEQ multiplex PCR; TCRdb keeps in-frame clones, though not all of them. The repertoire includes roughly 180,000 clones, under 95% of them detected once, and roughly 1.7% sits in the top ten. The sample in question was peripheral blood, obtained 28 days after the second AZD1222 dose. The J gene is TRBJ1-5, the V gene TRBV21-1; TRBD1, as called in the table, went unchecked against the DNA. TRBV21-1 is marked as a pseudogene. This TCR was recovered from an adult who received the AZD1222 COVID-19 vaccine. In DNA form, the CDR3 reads TGTGCCAGCAGAGGGACAGGGACGATTGGCAATCAGCCCCAGCATTTT. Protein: CASRGTGTIGNQPQHF.